The 26 T cell receptor beta chains below come from one sample, sequenced in a study of vaccination effects on CD4 cells after COVID-19. No antigen has been identified for these receptors. Some clones are missing from TCRdb's copy, which holds only in-frame ones; the method was immunoSEQ multiplex PCR. The sample consists of around 79,000 clones, roughly 72% of them appearing once. Viral peptide pool expansion of antigen-specific CD4+ T cells preceded sequencing in the ViraFEST assay. Isolating CD4+ T cells followed 9 to 10 days of culture. The sequencing here drew on CD4+ T cells from PBMCs cultured with HCoV-229E spike peptides, taken before COVID-19 vaccination. These receptors were obtained from a human donor who received a COVID-19 vaccine.

This sequence joins TRBV19 and TRBJ1-4; weak D call: TRBD1 (6 bases). The germline V gene has CDR1 LNHDA and CDR2 SQIVND (reference sequence). The CDR3 length is 17 residues. Deletions cut 7 bases from V and 8 bases from J, with 26 bases between. As DNA, the CDR3 is TGTGCCAGTACCTCAAGGGGGGGGTTTTCAACCATAGAAAAACTGTTTTTT. Amino acid sequence: CASTSRGGFSTIEKLFF.

The chain combines TRBV3-1 (or the pseudogene TRBV3-2) with TRBJ2-2; D is possibly TRBD1 (5 bases). The CDR3 consists of 15 residues. CDR1 and CDR2 from the germline V gene are LGHDT and YNNKEL (reference sequence). V dropped 0 bases and J dropped 1 base, with 6 bases sitting between them. The CDR3 DNA sequence: TGTGCCAGCAGCCAAGACCAGGGGAACACCGGGGAGCTGTTTTTT. Protein product: CASSQDQGNTGELFF.

In its sample, this clone was seen once. The gene calls are TRBV5-6 and TRBJ2-3; D is possibly TRBD1 (6 bases). V lost 0 bases, J lost 4 bases, and 12 bases lay in between. The germline V gene has CDR1 SGHDT and CDR2 YYEEEE. The CDR3 spans 15 residues. CDR3 loop: CASSLVAGVSDTQYF. CDR3 in DNA: TGTGCCAGCAGCTTGGTGGCAGGGGTTTCAGATACGCAGTATTTT. Drawing the rest from reference TRBV5-6 and TRBJ2-3, the complete variable domain is DAGVTQSPTHLIKTRGQQVTLRCSPKSGHDTVSWYQQALGQGPQFIFQYYEEEERQRGNFPDRFSGHQFPNYSSELNVNALLLGDSALYLCASSLVAGVSDTQYFGPGTRLTVL.

On this clone: The junction departs from germline at one end; a sequencing error may be responsible. The rearrangement links TRBV2 to TRBJ2-2; D uncertain. The CDR3 consists of 12 residues. The germline V gene has CDR1 SNHLY and CDR2 FYNNEI. In DNA, the CDR3 is TGTGCCAGCAGGGAAGGGACCGGGGAGCTGTTTTTT. It codes for CASREGTGELFF. Together with reference TRBV2 and TRBJ2-2, the CDR3 gives the full variable domain: EPEVTQTPSHQVTQMGQEVILRCVPISNHLYFYWYRQILGQKVEFLVSFYNNEISEKSEIFDDQFSVERPDGSNFTLKIRSTKLEDSAMYFCASREGTGELFFGEGSRLTVL.

The count of this clone is one. This chain joins TRBV11-2 and TRBJ2-5; TRBD1 matches 7 bases. Germline CDR1 is SGHAT and CDR2 is FQNNGV. The CDR3 has 14 amino acids. Trimming at V came to 1 base and at J to 5 bases, leaving 4 bases not matched to a gene. CDR3 nucleotide sequence: TGTGCCAGCAGCTTAGGGACAGGCGGGGAGACCCAGTACTTC. This codes for CASSLGTGGETQYF.

V usage is TRBV6-5 and J usage is TRBJ2-5; 7 bases line up with TRBD2. The CDR3 spans 13 residues. The germline V gene encodes CDR1 MNHEY and CDR2 SVGAGI. Unmatched junction bases numbered 2, after V lost 7 bases and J lost 0 bases. CDR3 loop: CASMAGDQETQYF. Written as DNA, the CDR3 is TGTGCCAGCATGGCGGGGGACCAAGAGACCCAGTACTTC.

The chain links TRBV5-1 to TRBJ1-1; a possible D gene is TRBD1 (5 bases). Germline V gene data show CDR1 as SGHRS and CDR2 as YFSETQ. V lost 2 bases to trimming and J lost 4 bases, with 12 bases between them. The CDR3 spans 14 residues. CDR3 DNA sequence: TGCGCCAGCAGCTTCTCGGGGGTTGGCACTGAAGCTTTCTTT. This codes for CASSFSGVGTEAFF.

V and J are TRBV30 and TRBJ1-1; TRBD1 is a possible D gene (6 bases). Trimming stripped 6 bases from V and 8 bases from J, with 16 bases between. The germline CDR1 and CDR2 sequences are GTSNPN and SVGIG (reference sequence). This CDR3 is built from 12 residues. The CDR3 protein is CACLIGGVEAFF. The CDR3 DNA reads TGTGCCTGTCTTATAGGGGGAGTGGAAGCTTTCTTT. Full variable domain (outside the CDR3, taken from reference TRBV30 and TRBJ1-1): SQTIHQWPATLVQPVGSPLSLECTVEGTSNPNLYWYRQAAGRGLQLLFYSVGIGQISSEVPQNLSASRPQDRQFILSSKKLLLSDSGFYLCACLIGGVEAFFGQGTRLTVV.

The chain recombines TRBV12-5 with TRBJ1-6; D is ambiguous. The V end was cut by 4 bases, the J end by 6 bases, with 13 bases between. The CDR3 contains 15 residues. CDR1 and CDR2 (germline): LGHNT, FRNRAP. The CDR3 bases are TGTGCTAGTGGTTCGCTGGGAATTGGTAATTCACCCCTCCACTTT. Its translation: CASGSLGIGNSPLHF.

The CDR3 sequence is CAWSHRGNYGYTF. The CDR3 DNA sequence: TGTGCCTGGAGTCACAGGGGTAACTATGGCTACACCTTC. V and J are TRBV30 and TRBJ1-2; 7 bases match TRBD1. Looked up from germline, CDR1 is GTSNPN and CDR2 is SVGIG (reference sequence). The V segment lost 2 bases and the J segment 1 base; nucleotides outside the gene matches: 1. This CDR3 region has 13 residues. The full variable domain, completed using reference TRBV30 and TRBJ1-2, is SQTIHQWPATLVQPVGSPLSLECTVEGTSNPNLYWYRQAAGRGLQLLFYSVGIGQISSEVPQNLSASRPQDRQFILSSKKLLLSDSGFYLCAWSHRGNYGYTFGSGTRLTVV.

This rearrangement joins TRBV5-1 to TRBJ2-1; 11 nucleotides line up with TRBD2. Germline V gene data show CDR1 as SGHRS and CDR2 as YFSETQ. This CDR3 comprises 16 residues. V was pared by 7 bases and J by 3 bases, with 9 bases of the junction left unmatched. Here the CDR3 reads CASLRIAGGHYNEQFF. The DNA for the CDR3 is TGCGCCAGCCTTAGGATAGCGGGGGGGCACTACAATGAGCAGTTCTTC. Filled out from reference TRBV5-1 and TRBJ2-1, the complete variable domain reads KAGVTQTPRYLIKTRGQQVTLSCSPISGHRSVSWYQQTPGQGLQFLFEYFSETQRNKGNFPGRFSGRQFSNSRSEMNVSTLELGDSALYLCASLRIAGGHYNEQFFGPGTRLTVL.

J is TRBJ2-3 and V is TRBV7-7, with 8 bases fitting TRBD1. Trimming removed 5 bases from V and 0 bases from J; junction bases left unmatched: 7. This CDR3 is built from 16 residues. Germline loops: CDR1 SSHAT, CDR2 FNYEAQ (reference sequence). Written as DNA, the CDR3 is TGTGCCAGCAGCGAAGGGCGACAGGGGAGCACAGATACGCAGTATTTT. It encodes CASSEGRQGSTDTQYF. The full variable domain, rest sourced from reference TRBV7-7 and TRBJ2-3, is GAGVSQSPRYKVTKRGQDVTLRCDPISSHATLYWYQQALGQGPEFLTYFNYEAQPDKSGLPSDRFSAERPEGSISTLTIQRTEQRDSAMYRCASSEGRQGSTDTQYFGPGTRLTVL.

The rearrangement uses TRBV19 and TRBJ1-2, with 10 positions matching TRBD1. Germline CDR1 reads LNHDA; CDR2 reads SQIVND (reference sequence). V dropped 6 bases and J dropped 4; count of bases not matched to a gene: 5. This CDR3 has 14 amino acids. CDR3 nucleotide sequence: TGTGCCAGTAGCAGGGACAGGGGTACCTATGGCTACACCTTC. Its protein is CASSRDRGTYGYTF.

The rearrangement joins TRBV29-1 to TRBJ2-3; D possibly corresponds to TRBD1 (6 bases). The CDR3 runs 13 residues. V dropped 5 bases and J dropped 2 bases, with 11 bases sitting between them. Germline loops: CDR1 SQVTM, CDR2 ANQGSEA. The CDR3 DNA follows: TGCAGCGTTTCAGGGGCTTACACAGATACGCAGTATTTT. Translated: CSVSGAYTDTQYF.

The chain recombines TRBV5-1 with TRBJ2-3; 11 nucleotides match TRBD2. This CDR3 contains 18 residues. V was clipped by 4 bases and J by 5 bases; unmatched bases: 15. Germline CDR1 and CDR2: SGHRS and YFSETQ. The CDR3 sequence: CASSPRPSLSGGEDTQYF. The CDR3 DNA reads TGCGCCAGCAGCCCCCGCCCCTCCCTTAGCGGGGGGGAAGATACGCAGTATTTT.

The chain recombines TRBV4-1 with TRBJ2-2; tentatively, D is TRBD2 (5 bases). The germline V gene has CDR1 MGHRA and CDR2 YSYEKL. Trimming stripped 1 base from V and 4 bases from J, with 16 bases between. The CDR3 totals 17 residues. DNA for the CDR3: TGCGCCAGCAGCCAAGCCAGAGGGTCAGCTAGCACCGGGGAGCTGTTTTTT. This codes for CASSQARGSASTGELFF.

The V call is TRBV20-1, the J call TRBJ1-2; D perhaps matches TRBD1 (5 bases). The CDR3 extends over 14 amino acids. The V and J ends lost 3 bases and 2 bases respectively, with 13 bases between them. Germline CDR1 DFQATT, CDR2 SNEGSKA (reference sequence). The CDR3 loop is CSASQGQGNYGYTF. In nucleotides, the CDR3 is TGCAGTGCTAGTCAGGGTCAGGGAAACTATGGCTACACCTTC.

This clone has a handful of counts. The genes are TRBV7-3 and TRBJ2-1; the D is unclear. The germline V gene has CDR1 SGHTA and CDR2 FQGTGA. V was trimmed by 0 bases and J by 11 bases, leaving 11 bases between them. The CDR3 extends over 13 amino acids. This CDR3 reads CASSLTSIGQQFF. For the CDR3, the DNA is TGTGCCAGCAGCTTAACGTCAATAGGACAGCAGTTCTTC.

The CDR3 DNA follows: TGTGCCAGTAGGATGGGAACCAATCAGCCCCAGCATTTT. This sequence encodes CASRMGTNQPQHF. The V gene is TRBV19, the J gene TRBJ1-5; D is unresolved. The CDR3 extends over 13 amino acids. In germline, CDR1 is LNHDA, CDR2 SQIVND (reference sequence). The germline V and J ends were trimmed by 6 bases and 3 bases, with 9 bases remaining between them. The whole variable domain, remainder taken from reference TRBV19 and TRBJ1-5, is DGGITQSPKYLFRKEGQNVTLSCEQNLNHDAMYWYRQDPGQGLRLIYYSQIVNDFQKGDIAEGYSVSREKKESFPLTVTSAQKNPTAFYLCASRMGTNQPQHFGDGTRLSIL.

The chain links TRBV28 to TRBJ2-7; 8 nucleotides align to TRBD1. V lost 6 bases to trimming and J lost 6 bases; unmatched junction nucleotides: 10. There are 14 residues in the CDR3. Germline CDR1 and CDR2: MDHEN and SYDVKM. The chain's CDR3 is CASSHRQGISEQYV. Written as DNA, the CDR3 is TGTGCCAGCAGCCACCGACAGGGGATAAGCGAGCAGTACGTC.

This clone was counted only a few times. Because the CDR3 is missing its conserved closing phenylalanine or tryptophan, this is likely a read error. The DNA is left out, because the CDR3 cannot be placed on it with certainty; the CDR3 is given as TCRdb lists it. V is TRBV4-1 and J is TRBJ1-3; the listed D gene, TRBD1, was not tested against the DNA. Germline V gives CDR1 MGHRA, CDR2 YSYEKL. Including both end residues, the CDR3 is 13 amino acids long. CDR3: CASSQDLGDRLVG.

J is TRBJ1-6 and V is TRBV4-1, with TRBD1 as a possible D gene (5 bases). Trimming took 1 base from V and 8 from J, leaving 18 bases between them. Germline V lookup: CDR1 MGHRA, CDR2 YSYEKL. This CDR3 contains 17 residues. The CDR3 loop is CASSQGPGRALDSPLHF. DNA for the CDR3: TGCGCCAGCAGCCAAGGGCCGGGCAGGGCCTTGGATTCACCCCTCCACTTT.

The chain joins TRBV11-2 to TRBJ2-2; D possibly uses TRBD1 or TRBD2 (5 bases each). The length of the CDR3 is 17 residues. The V gene's germline CDR1 is SGHAT and CDR2 FQNNGV. The V end lost 5 bases, the J end lost 0 bases, and 16 bases lay between the germline ends. DNA of the CDR3: TGTGCCAGCAGCCCGTCCCGGGACGGCGCGAACACCGGGGAGCTGTTTTTT. It yields the protein CASSPSRDGANTGELFF.

The genes are TRBV5-4 and TRBJ1-1; D not resolved. Germline CDR1 is SGHNT and CDR2 is YYREEE (reference sequence). This CDR3 has 15 amino acids. V was clipped by 0 bases and J by 1 base, with 10 bases between them. CDR3 protein: CASSLAVNQNTEAFF. The CDR3 DNA reads TGTGCCAGCAGCTTGGCGGTCAACCAGAACACTGAAGCTTTCTTT.

The chain combines TRBV7-9 with TRBJ1-3; TRBD1 is a possible D gene (5 bases). The CDR3 consists of 13 residues. Per germline, CDR1 SEHNR and CDR2 FQNEAQ (reference sequence). The V gene lost 2 bases and the J gene lost 8 bases, with 10 bases spanning the gap. As DNA, the CDR3 is TGTGCCAGCAGCTTAACCCAAGGGGACACCATATATTTT. The encoded protein is CASSLTQGDTIYF. Drawing the rest from reference TRBV7-9 and TRBJ1-3, the complete variable domain is DTGVSQNPRHKITKRGQNVTFRCDPISEHNRLYWYRQTLGQGPEFLTYFQNEAQLEKSRLLSDRFSAERPKGSFSTLEIQRTEQGDSAMYLCASSLTQGDTIYFGEGSWLTVV.

This clone was detected a few times. The chain employs TRBV18 and TRBJ2-4; D not certain. Germline values: CDR1 KGHSH, CDR2 LQKENI. V lost 2 bases and J lost 4, with 9 bases in between. The CDR3 totals 14 residues. The CDR3 coding sequence is TGTGCCAGCTCACCAGGAAATCCAAAAAACATTCAGTACTTC. Translated, it gives CASSPGNPKNIQYF.